This TCR beta chain was captured by sequencing in a study of OX40 agonist ivuxolimab in advanced cancers. General notes on the study: Ivuxolimab, which targeted the costimulatory receptor OX40 (CD134), was an agonistic, fully human IgG2 monoclonal antibody. A male proportion of about 79% and a mean age of approximately 60 years, ranging from roughly 23 to 90, were recorded for the dose-escalation cohort. Peripheral TCRbeta sequencing was intended to test whether TCR sequence diversity was altered and clonal T-cell expansion was caused by ivuxolimab. Of the 50 to 55 patients in dose escalation, some 20 had hepatocellular carcinoma, approximately 15 had melanoma, 9 had renal cell carcinoma and 9 had head and neck cancer. Intravenous ivuxolimab was administered to patients every 2 weeks at six dose levels: 0.01, 0.1, 0.3, 1.5, 3 and 10 mg/kg. The paper covers the monotherapy dose-escalation part of the phase I ivuxolimab trial, which included N ≈ 50 patients. Partial responses occurred in three dose-escalation patients: two with cutaneous melanoma and one with hepatocellular carcinoma. Patients were allowed to have had prior anti-PD-1, anti-PD-L1 or anti-CTLA-4 therapy, and approximately 41% of the dose-escalation patients had previously received checkpoint inhibitors.

The trial excluded patients who had a history of autoimmune disease or who were on systemic immunosuppression. Peripheral blood for TCR sequencing was collected from all dose cohorts at baseline, on cycle 4 day 1, and on cycle 7 day 1. The samples were drawn from a first-in-human, open-label, multicenter phase I dose-escalation trial of ivuxolimab. Adults with locally advanced or metastatic head and neck squamous cell, hepatocellular, melanoma or renal cell carcinoma were enrolled in the trial. CD4+ and CD8+ T cells were sorted separately from peripheral blood before TCR sequencing. Turning to this clone: Its antigen has not been determined. Per-base qualities were not stored, and no clone one base away is much larger.

CDR1 and CDR2 were assigned from the germline V gene as SGHVS and FNYEAQ. V drops 1 base and J drops 8 bases, leaving 11 bases in between. Counted from cysteine to phenylalanine, this CDR3 has 14 amino acids. Only the CDR3 portion is preserved as DNA: 42 bases, with reading frame beginning at the first base. Overall results and qualifications from the work: At doses from 0.1 to 3.0 mg/kg, clonal expansion was seen in both CD4+ and CD8+ blood T cells between baseline and week 6. In partial responders in the 0.1-3.0 mg/kg groups, normalized peripheral clonal expansion was found to be among the lowest, especially among CD8+ T cells. Antigen specificity was not determined for the clonally expanded peripheral T cells. After ivuxolimab, CD8+ T cells had more expanded clones than CD4+ T cells on average. Low levels of normalized T-cell clonal expansion were also shown by some nonresponding patients.

Genomic DNA was isolated from the sorted cells so that the TCRbeta CDR3 region could be sequenced. TCRbeta CDR3 regions were sequenced using the immunoSEQ Assay. The source is immuneACCESS, and TCRdb retained only in-frame sequences with V and J called. Part of the clones is not carried over; for the studies checked, unresolved V genes explain less than half of this, and the remainder is unexplained. For this sample there are under 65,000 clones; 80% to 95% appear just once. In total, the top ten clones hold 8.7% of the sample. The sequence was obtained from an adult with an advanced solid tumor such as melanoma, head and neck, liver or kidney cancer. The starting material was CD4+ or CD8+ T cells sorted from blood, obtained in a trial of the OX40 agonist ivuxolimab. This chain joins TRBV7-6 to TRBJ1-4; no D gene is confidently identified. The CDR3 region has the sequence CASSLGGSQEKLFF. The base sequence is TGTGCCAGCAGCTTAGGAGGGTCCCAAGAAAAACTGTTTTTT.